This TCR beta chain was identified in a study of cytomegalovirus exposure and HLA in healthy donors. Study background: Tens of millions of unique TCRs, all from HLA-typed donors, were included in an early release of the data.

Of note for this clone: Its specificity is not known.

The PCR ran on 60 Vbeta and 13 Jbeta primers. Using immunoSEQ multiplex PCR, the repertoire was profiled, and TCRdb retains in-frame clones only, with some absent. The sample holds approximately 180,000 clones, 60% to 80% seen once. Study-level results: CMV serostatus was the sole immune exposure data available. When a later analysis compared HLA-associated TCR beta chains with equally common others, the HLA-associated chains turned out to be more clonally expanded and to have lower generation probabilities. Cytomegalovirus association was listed for around 180 TCR beta chains.

There are 15 residues in the CDR3. CDR1 and CDR2 (germline): SGHRS, YFSETQ. The ends were cut back, 4 bases at V and 4 bases at J, with 12 bases in the middle. The chain has TRBV5-1 and TRBJ2-6; D unclear. This TCR was recovered from a woman aged 45-59 years in good health and CMV-seropositive. Sequenced: PBMCs. CDR3 region: CASSPRAPGANVLTF. The CDR3 nucleotides read TGCGCCAGCAGCCCCCGAGCGCCCGGGGCCAACGTCCTGACTTTC. Looking up the rest from reference TRBV5-1 and TRBJ2-6 gives the full variable domain: KAGVTQTPRYLIKTRGQQVTLSCSPISGHRSVSWYQQTPGQGLQFLFEYFSETQRNKGNFPGRFSGRQFSNSRSEMNVSTLELGDSALYLCASSPRAPGANVLTFGAGSRLTVL.